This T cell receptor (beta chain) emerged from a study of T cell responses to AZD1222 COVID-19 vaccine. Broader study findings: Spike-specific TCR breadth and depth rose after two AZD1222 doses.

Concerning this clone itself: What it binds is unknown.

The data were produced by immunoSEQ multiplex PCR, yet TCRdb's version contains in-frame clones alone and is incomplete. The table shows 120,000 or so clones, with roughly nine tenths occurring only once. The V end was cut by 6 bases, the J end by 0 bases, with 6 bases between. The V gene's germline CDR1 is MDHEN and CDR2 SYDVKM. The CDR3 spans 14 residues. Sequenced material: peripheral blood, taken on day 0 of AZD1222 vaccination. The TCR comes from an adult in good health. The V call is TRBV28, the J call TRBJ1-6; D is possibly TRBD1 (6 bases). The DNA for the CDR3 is TGTGCCAGCAGGGACAGCTCCTATAATTCACCCCTCCACTTT. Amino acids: CASRDSSYNSPLHF.